The T cell receptor beta chain under discussion was sequenced for a study of CD4 and CD8 cells across lung adenocarcinoma regions. TCRdb re-called the PCR reads through MiXCR, storing one row per CDR3 protein. Altogether under 30,000 distinct CDR3 sequences are present, about 50% being singletons, with the ten largest covering about half. The ends lost 5 bases at V and 4 bases at J; junction bases unmatched: 16. CDR1 and CDR2 (germline): MNHGY, SVAAGI. The length of the CDR3 is 18 residues. This sequence originates from a male donor with lung adenocarcinoma. The CD4 and CD8 labels of this study may be unreliable. The chain couples TRBV6-9 to TRBJ2-1; 8 bases match TRBD2. The source material was CD8+ T cells from the center of a lung tumor. The CDR3 nucleotides are TGTGCCAGCAGTCCCCGGGGTAGCGGGGCCTCCCGTTACAATGAGCAGTTCTTC. This gives the protein CASSPRGSGASRYNEQFF.